This T cell receptor beta chain was obtained from a study of regulatory T cells in long-lasting Graves disease. As for the study in general: Graves' patients, diagnosed recently, had received antithyroid drugs under 3 months.

Time point here: newly diagnosed GD, antithyroid drugs for less than 3 months. Preparation of the TCR library used RNA extracted from PBMCs. The CDR3 runs 14 residues. The V and J ends lost 3 bases and 8 bases respectively, with 15 bases between them. Germline CDR1 is SGHRS and CDR2 is YFSETQ. Construction of the TCR beta libraries employed iRepertoire HTBI primers in conjunction with Arm-PCR of CDR3 regions. TCRdb called the multiplex PCR reads again in MiXCR, with one record for every CDR3 protein. The top ten hold approximately 25% of the sample, which has about 530,000 distinct CDR3 sequences, 15% to 20% seen once. This sample also appeared in a second study, on T cells in Graves' hyperthyroidism and ophthalmopathy.

The sequence came from a woman aged 40 to 65 with Graves disease. The sample consisted of peripheral blood mononuclear cells (PBMCs), taken at new diagnosis, from a patient treated with antithyroid drugs. The chain uses TRBV5-1 and TRBJ2-4; D possibly corresponds to TRBD2 (5 bases). The CDR3 here is CASSSSSPRDIQYF. In DNA form, the CDR3 reads TGCGCCAGCAGCTCCTCATCGCCGAGGGACATTCAGTACTTC.